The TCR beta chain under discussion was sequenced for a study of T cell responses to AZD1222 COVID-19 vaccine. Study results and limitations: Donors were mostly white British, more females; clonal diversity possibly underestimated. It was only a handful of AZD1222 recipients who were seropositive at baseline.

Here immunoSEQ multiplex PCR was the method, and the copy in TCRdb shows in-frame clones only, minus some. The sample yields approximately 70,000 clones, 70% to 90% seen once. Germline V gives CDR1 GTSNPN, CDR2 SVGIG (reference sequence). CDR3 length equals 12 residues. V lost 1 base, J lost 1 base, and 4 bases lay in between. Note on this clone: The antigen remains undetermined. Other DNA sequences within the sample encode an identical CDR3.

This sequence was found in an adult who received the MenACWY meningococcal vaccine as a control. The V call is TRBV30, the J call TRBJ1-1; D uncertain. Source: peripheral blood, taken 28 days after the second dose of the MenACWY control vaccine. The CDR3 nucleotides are TGTGCCTGGAGTGCGGGGAACACTGAAGCTTTCTTT. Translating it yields CAWSAGNTEAFF. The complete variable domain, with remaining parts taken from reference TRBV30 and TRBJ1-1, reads SQTIHQWPATLVQPVGSPLSLECTVEGTSNPNLYWYRQAAGRGLQLLFYSVGIGQISSEVPQNLSASRPQDRQFILSSKKLLLSDSGFYLCAWSAGNTEAFFGQGTRLTVV.